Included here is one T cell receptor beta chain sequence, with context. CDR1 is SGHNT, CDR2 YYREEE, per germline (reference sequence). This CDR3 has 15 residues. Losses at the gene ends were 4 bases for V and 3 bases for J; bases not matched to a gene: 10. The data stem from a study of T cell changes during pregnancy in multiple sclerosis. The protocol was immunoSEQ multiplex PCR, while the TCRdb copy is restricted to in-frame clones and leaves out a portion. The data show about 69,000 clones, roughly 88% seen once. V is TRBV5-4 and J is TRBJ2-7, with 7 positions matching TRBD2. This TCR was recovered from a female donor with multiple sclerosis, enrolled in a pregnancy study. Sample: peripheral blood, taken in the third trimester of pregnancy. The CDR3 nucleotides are TGTGCCAGCAGCCCGGGACTGGGGGAGGGCTACGAGCAGTACTTC. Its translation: CASSPGLGEGYEQYF.